Each of the 26 T cell receptor beta chains below was sequenced from the same sample in a study of identical twins. TCRdb passed the 5' RACE reads through MiXCR, listing each CDR3 protein once. Altogether some 500,000 distinct CDR3 sequences are present, around 20% being singletons, with the ten largest covering under 0.95%. These sequences were also reported in another study, on T cells expressing NK-cell markers.

The sequenced sample consisted of CD4+ T cells sorted from blood. These receptors were collected from a woman between 18 and 30 years old in good health.

The chain couples TRBV12-3 or TRBV12-4 to TRBJ1-2; the match to TRBD1 covers 8 bases. The CDR3 spans 15 residues. After removal of 3 bases from V and 4 bases from J, the junction contained 7 bases not matched to a gene. CDR3 DNA sequence: TGTGCCAGCAGTTTTGGCGGACAGGGAGGCTATGGCTACACCTTC. Translating it yields CASSFGGQGGYGYTF.

This clonotype was seen repeatedly, ten times or more. V usage is TRBV12-3 or TRBV12-4 and J usage is TRBJ1-5; 8 nucleotides agree with TRBD1. After removal of 6 bases from V and 1 base from J, the junction contained 2 bases not matched to a gene. The CDR3 has 14 amino acids. CDR3 DNA sequence: TGTGCCAGCAGCCGGACAGGGAGCAATCAGCCCCAGCATTTT. Residues: CASSRTGSNQPQHF.

A few counts support this clonotype. This rearrangement joins TRBV5-6 to TRBJ2-7; TRBD1 is a possible D gene (5 bases). The germline gives CDR1 SGHDT, CDR2 YYEEEE. V was shortened by 3 bases and J by 3 bases, with 13 bases between the two germline ends. CDR3 length: 14 amino acids. CDR3 nucleotide sequence: TGTGCCAGCAGCTCGCAAGGACACCTCTACGAGCAGTACTTC. This encodes CASSSQGHLYEQYF. The full variable domain, in which reference TRBV5-6 and TRBJ2-7 provide the parts outside the CDR3, is DAGVTQSPTHLIKTRGQQVTLRCSPKSGHDTVSWYQQALGQGPQFIFQYYEEEERQRGNFPDRFSGHQFPNYSSELNVNALLLGDSALYLCASSSQGHLYEQYFGPGTRLTVT.

This clonotype has just a few counts. This chain links TRBV5-1 with TRBJ2-7; 9 bases line up with TRBD1. Per the germline V gene, CDR1 is SGHRS and CDR2 is YFSETQ. The length of the CDR3 is 15 residues. V lost 4 bases, J lost 1 base, and 6 bases stayed unmatched. The CDR3 is CASSGTGLRSYEQYF. CDR3 bases: TGCGCCAGCAGCGGGACAGGGTTGAGGTCCTACGAGCAGTACTTC.

This clonotype was picked up many times. V gene TRBV12-3 or TRBV12-4 combines with J gene TRBJ1-1, with D possibly being TRBD1 (6 bases). The germline V and J ends were trimmed by 6 bases and 1 base, with 18 bases remaining between them. This CDR3 comprises 16 residues. CDR3 residues: CASRIRAGHSNTEAFF. CDR3 nucleotides: TGTGCCAGCAGGATTAGGGCGGGACACTCGAACACTGAAGCTTTCTTT.

This chain joins TRBV29-1 and TRBJ1-2, with D maybe TRBD1 (5 bases). V was cut by 6 bases and J by 8 bases, with 13 bases left in between. Germline V lookup: CDR1 SQVTM, CDR2 ANQGSEA. This CDR3 has 11 residues. CDR3 region: CSVHPEGGYTF. CDR3 bases: TGCAGCGTCCATCCCGAGGGGGGCTACACCTTC.

The chain is built from TRBV4-1 and TRBJ2-1, with D possibly TRBD2 on 5 matching bases. The germline gives CDR1 MGHRA, CDR2 YSYEKL. The CDR3 contains 14 residues. The V end was cut by 0 bases, the J end by 6 bases, with 9 bases between. CDR3 region: CASSQDGNRNEQFF. CDR3 sequence (DNA): TGCGCCAGCAGCCAAGACGGGAACCGCAATGAGCAGTTCTTC.

The chain combines TRBV15 with TRBJ2-1, with 11 bases lining up with TRBD2. Trimming cost V 1 base and J 7 bases; bases outside gene matches: 3. Germline V gene data show CDR1 as LNHNV and CDR2 as YYDKDF (reference sequence). This CDR3 comprises 15 residues. DNA for the CDR3: TGTGCCACCAGCAGAGTTCTAGCGGGAGGTAATGAGCAGTTCTTC. As protein: CATSRVLAGGNEQFF. The entire variable domain, with the rest obtained from reference TRBV15 and TRBJ2-1, is as follows: DAMVIQNPRYQVTQFGKPVTLSCSQTLNHNVMYWYQQKSSQAPKLLFHYYDKDFNNEADTPDNFQSRRPNTSFCFLDIRSPGLGDTAMYLCATSRVLAGGNEQFFGPGTRLTVL.

In this sample, this clonotype turned up a few times. This chain joins TRBV6-1 and TRBJ1-2; TRBD1 matches 7 bases. Losses at the gene ends were 6 bases for V and 6 bases for J; bases not matched to a gene: 7. The germline gives CDR1 MNHNS, CDR2 SASEGT. The CDR3 has 13 residues. The CDR3 DNA reads TGTGCCAGCAGGAGACAGGGTCTCGATGGCTACACCTTC. Translation gives CASRRQGLDGYTF.

This clonotype was detected only a few times. The chain employs TRBV6-1 and TRBJ2-2; 7 positions match TRBD1. After removal of 7 bases from V and 6 bases from J, the junction contained 5 bases not matched to a gene. Germline CDR1 and CDR2: MNHNS and SASEGT. The CDR3 has 13 amino acids. The CDR3 DNA reads TGTGCCAGCACCCCCCAGGGGGCCGGGGAGCTGTTTTTT. Residues: CASTPQGAGELFF.

The J gene is TRBJ2-7, the V gene TRBV20-1, with unresolved D. Trimming removed 6 bases at V and 0 bases at J, with 12 bases between. CDR3 size: 13 residues. Germline CDR1 and CDR2: DFQATT and SNEGSKA (reference sequence). CDR3 sequence (DNA): TGCAGTGCGGTCGTCCCCAGCTCCTACGAGCAGTACTTC. This sequence encodes CSAVVPSSYEQYF.

This clonotype has more than one count but fewer than ten. V usage is TRBV10-3 and J usage is TRBJ2-2; maybe TRBD1 (6 bases). This CDR3 spans 12 amino acids. Germline CDR1 is ENHRY and CDR2 is SYGVKD. V was pared by 10 bases and J by 7 bases, with 13 bases between. The CDR3 is CATGQQDGELFF. The DNA of the CDR3 is TGTGCCACCGGACAGCAGGACGGGGAGCTGTTTTTT.

This clonotype was seen a few times. The chain has TRBV20-1 and TRBJ2-5, with a tentative D call TRBD1 (6 bases). The CDR3 loop spans 13 amino acids. V shed 0 bases and J shed 9 bases, with 14 bases lying between them. Germline assignment: CDR1 DFQATT and CDR2 SNEGSKA (reference sequence). CDR3 region: CSARDRRGTSQYF. CDR3 in DNA: TGCAGTGCTAGAGATAGGCGAGGGACATCCCAGTACTTC.

A few counts support this clonotype. The chain employs TRBV7-2 and TRBJ2-7; D tentatively reads TRBD1 or TRBD2 (6 bases each). The CDR3 contains 14 residues. Deletions cut 5 bases from V and 5 bases from J, with 16 bases between. Germline CDR1 reads SGHTA; CDR2 reads FQGNSA. The CDR3 loop reads CASSRRGELHEQYF. DNA of the CDR3: TGTGCCAGCAGCCGAAGGGGGGAGCTCCACGAGCAGTACTTC. The full variable domain, its missing parts supplied by reference TRBV7-2 and TRBJ2-7, is GAGVSQSPSNKVTEKGKDVELRCDPISGHTALYWYRQSLGQGLEFLIYFQGNSAPDKSGLPSDRFSAERTGGSVSTLTIQRTQQEDSAVYLCASSRRGELHEQYFGPGTRLTVT.

This clonotype was counted a few times. The gene calls are TRBV18 and TRBJ2-2; 7 nucleotides line up with TRBD2. Germline V gives CDR1 KGHSH, CDR2 LQKENI. This CDR3 has 16 amino acids. Trimming removed 0 bases from V and 4 bases from J; junction bases left unmatched: 5. Written as DNA, the CDR3 is TGTGCCAGCTCACCACCGACGGGAGGCGGCACCGGGGAGCTGTTTTTT. Its protein is CASSPPTGGGTGELFF.

In this sample, this clonotype turned up a few times. The chain combines TRBV2 with TRBJ1-6, with 8 bases lining up with TRBD1. V was pared by 7 bases and J by 9 bases, with 8 bases of the junction left unmatched. From germline, CDR1 is SNHLY and CDR2 FYNNEI. This CDR3 comprises 14 residues. The CDR3 here is CASILDRGGSPLHF. Written as DNA, the CDR3 is TGTGCCAGCATTCTCGACAGGGGCGGTTCACCCCTCCACTTT.

The V and J genes are TRBV12-3 or TRBV12-4 and TRBJ1-1; the match to TRBD1 covers 7 bases. This CDR3 has 12 residues. J gave up 12 bases and V 5 bases, and 9 bases lay outside the gene matches. DNA for the CDR3: TGTGCCAGCAGTCTACGACAGGGTAAAACTTTCTTT. Its protein is CASSLRQGKTFF.

This clonotype has only a few counts. The chain carries TRBV29-1 and TRBJ2-3; TRBD1 matches at 9 bases. The trim removed 7 bases at V and 1 base at J, leaving 3 bases unmatched. CDR1 SQVTM and CDR2 ANQGSEA come from the germline V gene. The CDR3 consists of 13 residues. The CDR3 reads CSGRQGGTDTQYF. DNA of the CDR3: TGCAGCGGCCGACAGGGGGGCACAGATACGCAGTATTTT.

This clonotype has only a few counts. The rearrangement joins TRBV24-1 to TRBJ2-3; no clear D. The CDR3 extends over 13 amino acids. The V gene's germline CDR1 is KGHDR and CDR2 SFDVKD. The V and J ends lost 4 bases and 4 bases respectively, with 8 bases between them. The CDR3 nucleotides read TGTGCCACCAGTGACTGGAAGTCAGATACGCAGTATTTT. Its translation is CATSDWKSDTQYF.

This clonotype appeared a few times. The chain couples TRBV7-3 to TRBJ2-7, with D possibly matching TRBD2 (5 bases). CDR1 is SGHTA, CDR2 FQGTGA, per germline. V shed 0 bases and J shed 6 bases, with 18 bases lying between them. The CDR3 consists of 16 residues. The CDR3 DNA sequence: TGTGCCAGCAGCTTAACGAGGGAGACCGGGCTACGCGAGCAGTACTTC. Translating gives CASSLTRETGLREQYF. The entire variable domain, with the rest obtained from reference TRBV7-3 and TRBJ2-7, is as follows: GAGVSQTPSNKVTEKGKYVELRCDPISGHTALYWYRQSLGQGPEFLIYFQGTGAADDSGLPNDRFFAVRPEGSVSTLKIQRTERGDSAVYLCASSLTRETGLREQYFGPGTRLTVT.

This clonotype has ten or more counts. The chain employs TRBV29-1 and TRBJ2-1, with a tentative D call TRBD2 (6 bases). V shed 4 bases and J shed 5 bases, with 12 bases lying between them. The length of the CDR3 is 13 residues. CDR1 and CDR2 from the germline V gene are SQVTM and ANQGSEA. The CDR3 region is CSVVGGPHNEQFF. The CDR3 coding sequence is TGCAGCGTTGTGGGGGGTCCCCACAATGAGCAGTTCTTC.

The chain joins TRBV5-1 to TRBJ2-1; D gene uncertain. The CDR3 is 14 amino acids. Germline CDR1 reads SGHRS; CDR2 reads YFSETQ. The V and J ends lost 4 bases and 1 base respectively, with 9 bases between them. CDR3 loop: CASSGVGSYNEQFF. The CDR3 bases are TGCGCCAGCAGCGGGGTAGGGTCCTACAATGAGCAGTTCTTC.

This clonotype was recorded once. The rearrangement links TRBV6-1 to TRBJ2-1, with D hard to call. The CDR3 is 13 residues long. V was cut by 6 bases and J by 2 bases, with 8 bases left in between. Germline lookup yields CDR1 MNHNS and CDR2 SASEGT. For the CDR3, the DNA is TGTGCCAGCAGCCCTAATGCCTACAATGAGCAGTTCTTC. This sequence encodes CASSPNAYNEQFF.

This clonotype was observed at least ten times. The chain links TRBV25-1 to TRBJ2-7; 8 positions match TRBD2. CDR3 size: 13 residues. J was trimmed by 2 bases and V by 6 bases; bases with no gene match: 3. CDR1 and CDR2 from the germline V gene are MGHDK and SYGVNS. CDR3 nucleotides: TGTGCCAGCAGGAGCGGGAGCACCTACGAGCAGTACTTC. Amino acids: CASRSGSTYEQYF.

This chain connects TRBV7-2 to TRBJ2-1, with D perhaps matching TRBD2 (5 bases). V was cut by 4 bases and J by 10 bases, with 17 bases left in between. Germline-derived CDR1 and CDR2 are SGHTA and FQGNSA. The CDR3 has 14 amino acids. In DNA, the CDR3 is TGTGCCAGCAGCTCTCCCATCCGACTAAGCGAGCAGTTCTTC. Protein sequence: CASSSPIRLSEQFF.

The chain employs TRBV20-1 and TRBJ2-3; 9 bases fit TRBD1. In germline, CDR1 is DFQATT, CDR2 SNEGSKA (reference sequence). The CDR3 consists of 14 residues. Trimming at V came to 3 bases and at J to 3 bases, leaving 4 bases not matched to a gene. CDR3 in amino acids: CSARGQGITDTQYF. The CDR3 nucleotides read TGCAGTGCTAGGGGACAGGGTATTACAGATACGCAGTATTTT.